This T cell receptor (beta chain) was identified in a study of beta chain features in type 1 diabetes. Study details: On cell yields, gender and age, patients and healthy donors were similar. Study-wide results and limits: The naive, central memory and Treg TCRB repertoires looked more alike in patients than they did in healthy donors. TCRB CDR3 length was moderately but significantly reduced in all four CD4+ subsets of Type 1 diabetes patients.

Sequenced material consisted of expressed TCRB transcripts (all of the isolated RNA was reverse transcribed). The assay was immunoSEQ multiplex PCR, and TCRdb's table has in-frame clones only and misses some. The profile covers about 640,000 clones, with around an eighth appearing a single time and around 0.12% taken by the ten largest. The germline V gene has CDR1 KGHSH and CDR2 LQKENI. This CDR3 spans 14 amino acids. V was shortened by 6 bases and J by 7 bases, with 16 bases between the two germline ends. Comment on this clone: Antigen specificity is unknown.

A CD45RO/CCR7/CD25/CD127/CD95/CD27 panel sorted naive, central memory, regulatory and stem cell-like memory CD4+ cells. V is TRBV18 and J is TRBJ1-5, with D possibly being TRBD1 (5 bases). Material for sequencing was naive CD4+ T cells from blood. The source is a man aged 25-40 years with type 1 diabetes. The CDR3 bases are TGTGCCAGCTCCCTTACGGGGCAACTCCAGCCCCAGCATTTT. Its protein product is CASSLTGQLQPQHF.